These T cell receptor beta chains were read from a single sample in a study of T cells in Graves' hyperthyroidism and ophthalmopathy. TCRdb reanalysed the multiplex PCR reads using MiXCR and keeps one entry per CDR3 protein. The table lists more than 500,000 distinct CDR3 sequences, about 16% of them singletons. Specimen: blood. The receptors derive from a woman aged 25 to 39 with Graves' ophthalmopathy. Both conserved end residues are part of each CDR3. D genes are given only for firm matches. Expanded clones get a size class; other rows say once, few or many, or leave the size out.

TRBV6-2/TRBV6-3	TRBJ2-5	TRBD1	-	TGTGCCAGACTTGGACAGGGGGGTAAGGAGACCCAGTACTTC	CARLGQGGKETQYF
TRBV7-2	TRBJ1-2	-	-	TGTGCCAGCAGCTTACTTAGGGGAAGAGATGGCTACACCTTC	CASSLLRGRDGYTF
TRBV29-1	TRBJ2-2	TRBD1	few	TGCAGCGTCGACCTACAGGGGGCGGGCACCGGGGAGCTGTTTTTT	CSVDLQGAGTGELFF
TRBV11-2	TRBJ2-3	-	many	TGTGCCAGCAGCTCCGGGACCCAGCCCACAGATACGCAGTATTTT	CASSSGTQPTDTQYF
TRBV28	TRBJ2-7	-	many	TGTGCCAGCAGTTTTTTAGAGACCCTGTACGAGCAGTACTTC	CASSFLETLYEQYF
TRBV6-2/TRBV6-3	TRBJ2-2	-	-	TGTGCCAGCAGTTACTCGGGCACAGGGCCCCTTACCGGGGAGCTGTTTTTT	CASSYSGTGPLTGELFF
TRBV5-4	TRBJ2-7	TRBD2	-	TGTGCCAGCAGCACGAGCCTAGCGGGAGGTTACGAGCAGTACTTC	CASSTSLAGGYEQYF
TRBV6-1	TRBJ2-2	TRBD2	once	TGTGCCAGCAGGCGGGAGGACACCGGGGAGCTGTTTTTT	CASRREDTGELFF
TRBV6-1	TRBJ2-7	-	many	TGTGCCAGCAGTGAGGGGGGGGGGCTCTACGAGCAGTACTTC	CASSEGGGLYEQYF
TRBV20-1	TRBJ1-4	-	-	TGCAGTGTCCAAACAGGGAGGAGTGAAAAACTGTTTTTT	CSVQTGRSEKLFF
TRBV6-5	TRBJ2-2	-	-	TGTGCCAGCGGACACGGGGGGCGATACGGCACCGGGGAGCTGTTTTTT	CASGHGGRYGTGELFF
TRBV6-1	TRBJ2-7	TRBD2	many	TGTGCCAGCAGTGAAGCGCGGAGCGGGACCTACGAGCAGTACTTC	CASSEARSGTYEQYF
TRBV20-1	TRBJ2-3	TRBD2	many	TGCAGTGCTAGCTCGCTAGCGGGAAATACGCAGTATTTT	CSASSLAGNTQYF
TRBV6-4	TRBJ1-1	-	few	TGTGCCAGCAGCGAAGGTGGGGGCACTGAAGCTTTCTTT	CASSEGGGTEAFF
TRBV27	TRBJ1-6	-	few	TGTGCCAGCAGTTTAACGCAGAGCTATAATTCACCCCTCCACTTT	CASSLTQSYNSPLHF
TRBV5-1	TRBJ2-5	TRBD2	-	TGCGCCAGCAGCTTCACAGGCGCTAGCGGAAAAGAGACCCAGTACTTC	CASSFTGASGKETQYF
TRBV4-3	TRBJ2-2	-	-	TGCGCCAGCAGCCAGCGGGTCGCGGGTCAGGGGACGAACACCGGGGAGCTGTTTTTT	CASSQRVAGQGTNTGELFF
TRBV10-3	TRBJ2-7	-	-	TGTGCCATCAGTGAGTCTGGGGGAAGCGAGCAGTACTTC	CAISESGGSEQYF
TRBV28	TRBJ1-2	-	many	TGTGCCAGCGGATTAAACGGAGCAGATGGCTACACCTTC	CASGLNGADGYTF
TRBV20-1	TRBJ1-2	-	many	TGCAGTGCCACAGGGTCGGTCTATGGCTACACCTTC	CSATGSVYGYTF
TRBV28	TRBJ2-2	-	many	TGTGCCTCTCAGGGCCCGAGCACCGGGGAGCTGTTTTTT	CASQGPSTGELFF
TRBV4-2	TRBJ2-7	TRBD2	-	TGTGCCAGCAGCCAAGATCGGGGTAGCGGGAGTTACGAGCAGTACTTC	CASSQDRGSGSYEQYF
TRBV7-8	TRBJ2-2	-	few	TGTGCCAGCAGAGCAAGGGTCACCGGGGAGCTGTTTTTT	CASRARVTGELFF
TRBV12-3/TRBV12-4	TRBJ2-3	-	many	TGTGCCAGCAGTTTGGGGACTTTCACAGATACGCAGTATTTT	CASSLGTFTDTQYF
TRBV20-1	TRBJ1-6	TRBD1	many	TGCAGTGCTACGGGACAGGCGGATTCACCCCTCCACTTT	CSATGQADSPLHF
TRBV7-2	TRBJ1-2	-	few	TGTGCCAGCAGCCCTCACCTATACGGGGCAACCTTC	CASSPHLYGATF
TRBV6-1	TRBJ2-7	TRBD2	-	TGTGCCAGCAGTCGCAGCGGGGGTGGTGGCTCCTACGAGCAGTACTTC	CASSRSGGGGSYEQYF
TRBV7-2	TRBJ2-7	-	many	TGTGCCAGCAGCTTAGTCCAGGGTCCTTCCTACGAGCAGTACTTC	CASSLVQGPSYEQYF
TRBV7-8	TRBJ2-1	TRBD1	many	TGTGCCAGCAGCTTAGTGAGGGGGCTCAATGAGCAGTTCTTC	CASSLVRGLNEQFF
TRBV6-1	TRBJ2-4	-	few	TGTGCCAGCAGTCAATTTCCCGCGGGGGCCGATAAAAACATTCAGTACTTC	CASSQFPAGADKNIQYF
TRBV28	TRBJ2-5	-	-	TGTGCCAGCAGTCCTAGAGGGAAAGAGACCCAGTACTTC	CASSPRGKETQYF
TRBV4-3	TRBJ2-7	TRBD2	-	TGCGCCAGCAGCCTAGGACTAGCTTTCTACGAGCAGTACTTC	CASSLGLAFYEQYF
TRBV20-1	TRBJ2-7	TRBD1	many	TGCAGTGCTAGACTCGGACAGGCTAGGGTCCACGAGCAGTACTTC	CSARLGQARVHEQYF
TRBV4-1	TRBJ1-5	-	many	TGCGCCAGCAGCCAAGGAGGGGCGGGGAATCAGCCCCAGCATTTT	CASSQGGAGNQPQHF
TRBV11-3	TRBJ2-3	-	few	TGTGCCAGCAGCTTCGGCTCAATGAAGTATTTT	CASSFGSMKYF
TRBV18	TRBJ2-7	-	many	TGTGCCAGCTCACCAGGCAGAAGCTACGAGCAGTACTTC	CASSPGRSYEQYF
TRBV9	TRBJ1-3	-	many	TGTGCCAGCAGCGTAACCGACTCAGGCAACACCATATATTTT	CASSVTDSGNTIYF
TRBV6-1	TRBJ2-6	-	many	TGTGCCAGCACCCTAGACTACCGCTCTGGGGCCAACGTCCTGACTTTC	CASTLDYRSGANVLTF
TRBV18	TRBJ1-3	-	few	TGTGCCAGCTCACCACCGTTAAGGGCCGACGGAAACACCATATATTTT	CASSPPLRADGNTIYF
TRBV5-4	TRBJ2-5	-	-	TGTGCCAGCAGCTCTCAAGGCGGAGAGTACCAAGAGACCCAGTACTTC	CASSSQGGEYQETQYF
TRBV27	TRBJ1-2	-	many	TGTGCCAGCAGAGACTCTGGGGATGGCTACACCTTC	CASRDSGDGYTF
TRBV20-1	TRBJ2-3	-	many	TGCAGTGCTAGGAAGGGGCCTAGCGGCACAGATACGCAGTATTTT	CSARKGPSGTDTQYF